The clone carrying this T cell receptor beta chain was counted at least ten times. Its antigen remains unidentified. This specimen belongs to a study of T cells after yellow fever vaccination. Study-level points and caveats: The appearance of a small share of clonotypes in both CD4 and CD8 compartments was observed.

Germline CDR1 is LGHNA and CDR2 is YSLEER. CDR3 length equals 19 residues. V lost 1 base and J lost 7; bases outside the gene matches: 17. Universal primer sites and UMIs were introduced during 5'RACE template-switching synthesis of TCR cDNA. In TCRdb, the 5' RACE reads were re-called with MiXCR into one record per CDR3 protein. Of roughly 330,000 distinct CDR3 sequences in the sample, approximately 4.2% are singletons; the top ten hold more than 20%. This clonotype originated in a man younger than 30 who received the YFV17D yellow fever vaccine. The chain links TRBV4-3 to TRBJ2-1; 9 nucleotides line up with TRBD2. The sample was PBMCs, taken 5 days after the yellow fever booster vaccination. In DNA form, the CDR3 reads TGCGCCAGCAGCCAAGTTCGACTAAGCGGGGGGCCCCACCGAAATGAGCAGTTCTTC. Its translation is CASSQVRLSGGPHRNEQFF.